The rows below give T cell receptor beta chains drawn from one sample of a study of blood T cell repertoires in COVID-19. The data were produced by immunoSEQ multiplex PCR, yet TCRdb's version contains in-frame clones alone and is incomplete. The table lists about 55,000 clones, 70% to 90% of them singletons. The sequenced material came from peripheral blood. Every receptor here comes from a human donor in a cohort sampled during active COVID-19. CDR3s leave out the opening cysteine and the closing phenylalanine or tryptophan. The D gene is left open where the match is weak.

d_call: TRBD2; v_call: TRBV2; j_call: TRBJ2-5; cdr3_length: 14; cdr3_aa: ASSPGGLAGGETQY
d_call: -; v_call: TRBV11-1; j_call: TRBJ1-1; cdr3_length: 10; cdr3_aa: ASSHQDNKAF
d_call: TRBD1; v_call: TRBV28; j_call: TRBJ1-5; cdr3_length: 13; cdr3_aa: ASSWDDRGNQPQH
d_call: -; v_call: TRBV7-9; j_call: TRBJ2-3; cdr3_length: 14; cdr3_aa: ASSLGMGASTDTQY
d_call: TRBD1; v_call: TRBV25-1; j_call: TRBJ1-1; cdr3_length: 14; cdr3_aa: ASRQTGGVSNTEAF
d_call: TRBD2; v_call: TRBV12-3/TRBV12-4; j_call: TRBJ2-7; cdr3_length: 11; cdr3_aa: ASNSGTSYEQY
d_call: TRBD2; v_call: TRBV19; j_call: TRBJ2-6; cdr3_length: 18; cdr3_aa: ASSRHLGLAGGGGANVLT
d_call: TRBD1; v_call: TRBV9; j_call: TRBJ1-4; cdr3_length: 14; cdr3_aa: ASSVGPTGLNEKLF
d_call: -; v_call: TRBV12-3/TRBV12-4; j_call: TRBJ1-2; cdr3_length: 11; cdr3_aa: ASSLRAGYGYT
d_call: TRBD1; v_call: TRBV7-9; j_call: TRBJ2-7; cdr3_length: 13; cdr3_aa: ASSLTGGKSYEQY
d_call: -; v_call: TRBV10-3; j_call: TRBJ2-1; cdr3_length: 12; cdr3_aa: AIKLAEALDEQF
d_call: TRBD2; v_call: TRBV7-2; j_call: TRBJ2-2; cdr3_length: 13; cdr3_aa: ASSPGLSNTGELF
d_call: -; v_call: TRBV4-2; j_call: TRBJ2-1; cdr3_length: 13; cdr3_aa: ASSRFKSSYNEQF
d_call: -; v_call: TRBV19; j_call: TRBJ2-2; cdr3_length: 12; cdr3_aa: ASTWRGPTGELF
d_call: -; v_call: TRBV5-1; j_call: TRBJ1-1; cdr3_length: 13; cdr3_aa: ASSLLGTVNTEAF
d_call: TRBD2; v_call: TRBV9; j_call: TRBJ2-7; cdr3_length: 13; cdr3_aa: ASSETAGTSYEQY
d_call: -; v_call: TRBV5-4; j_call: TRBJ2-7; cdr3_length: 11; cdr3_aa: ASRVEPLYEQY
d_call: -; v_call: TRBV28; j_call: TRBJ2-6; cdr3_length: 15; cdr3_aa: ASRTDGVSSGANVLT
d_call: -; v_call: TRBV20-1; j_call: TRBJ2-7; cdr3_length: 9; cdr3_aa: SASRAYEQY
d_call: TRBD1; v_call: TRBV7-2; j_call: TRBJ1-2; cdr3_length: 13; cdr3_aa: ASSWRGGTNYGYT
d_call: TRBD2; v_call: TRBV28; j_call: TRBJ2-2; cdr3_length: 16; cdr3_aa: ASTTLAGEVRVTGELF
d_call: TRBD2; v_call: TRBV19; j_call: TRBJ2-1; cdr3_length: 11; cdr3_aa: ASSPTGGDEQF
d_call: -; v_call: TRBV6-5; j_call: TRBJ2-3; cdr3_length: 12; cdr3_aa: ASSYVRGTDTQY
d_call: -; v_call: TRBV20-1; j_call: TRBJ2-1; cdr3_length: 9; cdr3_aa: SARVRREQF
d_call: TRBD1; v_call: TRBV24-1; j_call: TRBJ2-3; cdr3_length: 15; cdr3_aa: ATSDAIRDRATDTQY
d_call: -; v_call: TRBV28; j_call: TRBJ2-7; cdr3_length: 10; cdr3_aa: ASSLTFHEQY
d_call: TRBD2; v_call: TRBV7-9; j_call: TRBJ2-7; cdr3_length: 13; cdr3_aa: ASSSIAGGTYEQY
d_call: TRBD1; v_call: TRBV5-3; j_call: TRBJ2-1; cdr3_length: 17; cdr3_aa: ARSGYGGTGGWGNNEQF
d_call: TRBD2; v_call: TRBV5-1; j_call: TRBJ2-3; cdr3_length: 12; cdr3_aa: ASSLTSGGDTQY
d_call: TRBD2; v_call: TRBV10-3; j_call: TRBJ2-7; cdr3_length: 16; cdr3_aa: AISDPWVAGGRFYEQY
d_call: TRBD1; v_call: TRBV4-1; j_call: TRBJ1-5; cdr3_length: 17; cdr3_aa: ASSQDRPTGGISNQPQH
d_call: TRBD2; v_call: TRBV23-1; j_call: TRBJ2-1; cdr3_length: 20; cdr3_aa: ASSQSHDLTVAGGRSYNEQF